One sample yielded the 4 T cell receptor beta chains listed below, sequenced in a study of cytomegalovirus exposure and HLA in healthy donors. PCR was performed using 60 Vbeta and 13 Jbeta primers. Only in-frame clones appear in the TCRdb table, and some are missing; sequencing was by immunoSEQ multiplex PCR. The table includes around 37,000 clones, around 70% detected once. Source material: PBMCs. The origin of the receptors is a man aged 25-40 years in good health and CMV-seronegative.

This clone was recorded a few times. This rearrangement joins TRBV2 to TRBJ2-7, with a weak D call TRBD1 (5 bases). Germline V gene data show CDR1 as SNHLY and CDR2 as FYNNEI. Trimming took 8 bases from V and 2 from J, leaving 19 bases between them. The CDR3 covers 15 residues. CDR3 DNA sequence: TGTGCCAGCTGGGGCGGTGGGGCAGCCACCTACGAGCAGTACTTC. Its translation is CASWGGGAATYEQYF.

CDR3 DNA: TGCGCCAGCAGCATGAAGACTAGCGAAGAACGGCAGTTCTTC. This sequence encodes CASSMKTSEERQFF. The chain couples TRBV5-1 to TRBJ2-1, with 8 bases that match TRBD2. CDR3 length: 14 residues. From germline, CDR1 is SGHRS and CDR2 YFSETQ. The V gene end was trimmed by 4 bases and the J gene end by 12 bases; junction bases not matched to a gene: 12.

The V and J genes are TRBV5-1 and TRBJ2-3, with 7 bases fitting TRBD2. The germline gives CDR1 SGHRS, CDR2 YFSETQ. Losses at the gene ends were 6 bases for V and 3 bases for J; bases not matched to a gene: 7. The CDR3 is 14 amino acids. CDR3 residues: CASKRDSQTDTQYF. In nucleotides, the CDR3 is TGCGCCAGCAAGCGGGATTCCCAAACAGATACGCAGTATTTT.

Written as DNA, the CDR3 is TGTGCCAGCAGCTTAGTGAACAGGGATGTCTCTGGAAACACCATATATTTT. The encoded protein is CASSLVNRDVSGNTIYF. The rearrangement joins TRBV7-6 to TRBJ1-3; possibly TRBD1 for D (6 bases). CDR1 and CDR2 from the germline V gene are SGHVS and FNYEAQ. The CDR3 is made up of 17 amino acids. Between the trimmed V and J ends, which lost 1 base and 0 bases, there was a span of 13 bases. The full variable domain, with the rest looked up from reference TRBV7-6 and TRBJ1-3, is GAGVSQSPRYKVTKRGQDVALRCDPISGHVSLYWYRQALGQGPEFLTYFNYEAQQDKSGLPNDRFSAERPEGSISTLTIQRTEQRDSAMYRCASSLVNRDVSGNTIYFGEGSWLTVV.